This section outlines one T cell receptor beta chain sequence together with its context. Its specificity is unknown. Samples came from axillary lymph nodes draining the breast cancer. MiXCR, applied by TCRdb to the multiplex PCR reads, yields one record per CDR3 protein. Of under 150,000 distinct CDR3 sequences listed, 21% are singletons. This sample stems from a study of breast tumors, draining lymph nodes, adjacent tissues. V shed 5 bases and J shed 7 bases, with 18 bases lying between them. CDR1 is MNHEY, CDR2 SVGAGI, per germline. The CDR3 sequence is 15 residues long. Study-level results: The lymph node origin of tumor T cells was framed as consistent with a hypothesis, not demonstrated. Findings are consistent with lymph node origin and intratumoral expansion of most tumor T cells. Compared with lymph nodes, tumors were less diverse; compared with nontumor tissue, more. Luminal-like breast cancer showed significantly greater tumor-nontumor repertoire similarity than basal-like breast cancer did.

The rearrangement links TRBV6-5 to TRBJ2-1, with D possibly matching TRBD2 (6 bases). The origin of this receptor is a female donor with breast cancer. Some clones in this sample may be carry-over from other donors' samples. The sequenced sample consisted of axillary lymph node tissue. The CDR3 region has the DNA TGTGCCAGCAGTCCCAGGCGGGAATTTATAAATGAGCAGTTCTTC. It codes for CASSPRREFINEQFF.